The rows below give T cell receptor beta chains drawn from one sample of a study of blood T cells in healthy people across ages. From the 5' RACE reads, TCRdb called clonotypes with MiXCR, one entry per CDR3 protein. The sample contains about 1,800,000 distinct CDR3 sequences, 28% of which appear only once. Sequencing was done on a sample of blood. The receptors come from a woman under 40 in good health. The CDR3 runs from the conserved cysteine through the conserved F or W. The D gene is left open where the match is weak. For some rows the clone size is stated as once, few or many, or as a class when expanded; others skip it.

TRBD2	many	TRBJ2-3	TRBV6-6	TGTGCCAGCAGTTCTCCCGGACTAGCGGGTACAGATACGCAGTATTTT	CASSSPGLAGTDTQYF
NA	NA	TRBJ1-4	TRBV7-2	TGTGCTAGCAGGGGAAACGGCGAAAAACTGTTTTTT	CASRGNGEKLFF
NA	many	TRBJ2-1	TRBV12-3/TRBV12-4	TGTGCCAGCAGCCCTGGTCTCGATGAGCAGTTCTTC	CASSPGLDEQFF
TRBD1	few	TRBJ1-4	TRBV20-1	TGCAGTGCTAGAGATTCCGGGCAGGGGGCATATGAAAAACTGTTTTTT	CSARDSGQGAYEKLFF
NA	many	TRBJ2-7	TRBV28	TGTGCCAGCAAGGATTCGACCTACGAGCAGTACTTC	CASKDSTYEQYF
NA	many	TRBJ1-5	TRBV27	TGTGCCAGCAGTTCCGGGACGGACCATCAGCCCCAGCATTTT	CASSSGTDHQPQHF
TRBD2	few	TRBJ2-7	TRBV20-1	TGCAGTGCTGGGCCCCTACCAGGACTAGCGGGAGGCTATTCGACCCCCGAGGTGTTCTACGAGCAGTACTTC	CSAGPLPGLAGGYSTPEVFYEQYF
NA	NA	TRBJ1-1	TRBV29-1	TGCAGCGGCGATTTAGGTAACACTGAAGCTTTCTTT	CSGDLGNTEAFF
NA	many	TRBJ2-1	TRBV11-2	TGTGCCAGCAGCTTGGGGCCGGGCGGGTACAATGAGCAGTTCTTC	CASSLGPGGYNEQFF
NA	NA	TRBJ1-2	TRBV5-1	TGCGCCAGCAGCTATGACATGGGGCAATTACACTATGGCTACACCTTC	CASSYDMGQLHYGYTF
TRBD2	many	TRBJ2-7	TRBV29-1	TGCAGCGCCCGGACTAGCGATTCCTACGAGCAGTACTTC	CSARTSDSYEQYF
NA	NA	TRBJ2-2	TRBV6-1	TGTGCCAGCAGGACGGAGGGGGGGGCCACCGGGGAGCTGTTTTTT	CASRTEGGATGELFF
NA	NA	TRBJ1-5	TRBV5-1	TGCGCCAGCAGCTTGGGGGACGGAGGGGGTCAGCCCCAGCATTTT	CASSLGDGGGQPQHF
NA	NA	TRBJ2-7	TRBV20-1	TGCAGTACAACTGACCGAACCTACGAGCAGTACTTC	CSTTDRTYEQYF
NA	NA	TRBJ2-3	TRBV15	TGTGCCACCAGCAGAGATCTCATTCACCCGGAGCGCCATACGCAGTATTTT	CATSRDLIHPERHTQYF
NA	NA	TRBJ2-1	TRBV7-2	TGTGCCAGCAGCTCAACGTCTAGGGTAAATGAGCAGTTCTTC	CASSSTSRVNEQFF
TRBD2	many	TRBJ2-1	TRBV7-2	TGTGCCAGCAGCTTAGAGCGGGGGGCTATTGAGCAGTTCTTC	CASSLERGAIEQFF
TRBD1	NA	TRBJ2-1	TRBV28	TGTGCCAGCAGTTTACGGACAGGGAGCTACGAGCAGTTCTTC	CASSLRTGSYEQFF
TRBD1	NA	TRBJ2-7	TRBV10-3	TGTGCCATCAGTGTAAACCGGGACAGCTACGAGCAGTACTTC	CAISVNRDSYEQYF
TRBD2	NA	TRBJ2-3	TRBV20-1	TGCAGTGCTAGGCGGGGGTTCACAGATACGCAGTATTTT	CSARRGFTDTQYF
NA	NA	TRBJ1-1	TRBV7-2	TGTGCCAGCAGCTTAGAAAGGGGTCAAGCTTTCTTT	CASSLERGQAFF
NA	NA	TRBJ2-7	TRBV10-3	TGTGCCATCGGGTCGGATCACGAGCAGTACTTC	CAIGSDHEQYF
TRBD1	few	TRBJ1-1	TRBV3-1	TGTGCCAGCTCTGACAGGGGTGAAGCTTTCTTT	CASSDRGEAFF
NA	many	TRBJ2-7	TRBV6-6	TGTGCCAGCAGCGAACCAGGTTTCAATTACGAGCAGTACTTC	CASSEPGFNYEQYF
NA	NA	TRBJ1-1	TRBV6-2/TRBV6-3	TGTGCCAGCAGTTTCGACACCGGGGCGAGAGCGGGAGCTTTCTTT	CASSFDTGARAGAFF
NA	NA	TRBJ2-3	TRBV5-6	TGTGCCAGCAGCTTTATCGGGTTTAAAGCAGATACGCAGTATTTT	CASSFIGFKADTQYF
NA	many	TRBJ2-5	TRBV20-1	TGCAGTGCTAGTCCGCTACTACAAGAGACCCAGTACTTC	CSASPLLQETQYF
NA	NA	TRBJ2-5	TRBV20-1	TGCAGTTCAGGGGGTGGAGGGGACCGAGAGACCCAGTACTTC	CSSGGGGDRETQYF
NA	many	TRBJ2-7	TRBV6-6	TGTGCCAGCAGTTCACAGGGAAGTAACTACGAGCAGTACTTC	CASSSQGSNYEQYF
NA	many	TRBJ1-1	TRBV12-3/TRBV12-4	TGTGCCAGCAGCTCGAACACTGAAGCTTTCTTT	CASSSNTEAFF
TRBD1	NA	TRBJ2-5	TRBV5-1	TGCGCCAGCAACCCGCTGGGACAGGGCGGCCAAGAGACCCAGTACTTC	CASNPLGQGGQETQYF
NA	NA	TRBJ2-5	TRBV2	TGTGCCAGCAGTGGGGACACTTTTTTGGAGACCCAGTACTTC	CASSGDTFLETQYF
TRBD2	few	TRBJ2-1	TRBV15	TGTGCCACCAGCAGAGATACCCTACTTACTAGCGGGAGAAGGAATGAGCAGTTCTTC	CATSRDTLLTSGRRNEQFF
TRBD1	NA	TRBJ1-1	TRBV7-2	TGTGCCAGCACTCAGACAGGGGGGAACACTGAAGCTTTCTTT	CASTQTGGNTEAFF
NA	NA	TRBJ2-5	TRBV7-2	TGTGCCAGCAGCTTAGGTGTGGGCGGCAAGACCCAGTACTTC	CASSLGVGGKTQYF
NA	NA	TRBJ1-1	TRBV29-1	TGCAGCGTTGATTGGGGGCGGAACACTGAAGCTTTCTTT	CSVDWGRNTEAFF
NA	few	TRBJ1-2	TRBV18	TGTGCCAGCTCACCACGGGGGCAGGATGGCTACACCTTC	CASSPRGQDGYTF
NA	NA	TRBJ2-3	TRBV7-3	TGTGCCAGCAGCCCCCACCTGAGGTACACAGATACGCAGTATTTT	CASSPHLRYTDTQYF
NA	once	TRBJ1-1	TRBV18	TGTGTCAGCCCACCACGACCGGAGAACACTGAAGCTTTCTTT	CVSPPRPENTEAFF